The 21 T cell receptor beta chains below all came from one sample that was sequenced in a study of blood T cells in healthy people across ages. Using a J-beta primer mix together with a sample-barcoded 5' primer, a second PCR was run for about 6 to 12 cycles. One entry per CDR3 protein, called by TCRdb with MiXCR from the 5' RACE reads. The table records approximately 770,000 distinct CDR3 sequences, 58% of them present only once. The sample comprised blood. These receptor sequences come from a man in his thirties or forties in good health.

CDR3 sequence reads: CSAIGLIFEQFF. CDR3 nucleotides: TGCAGTGCTATAGGCTTAATCTTTGAGCAGTTCTTC. The genes are TRBV20-1 and TRBJ2-1, with D unclear. V was trimmed by 4 bases and J by 9 bases, leaving 13 bases between them. Germline V gene data show CDR1 as DFQATT and CDR2 as SNEGSKA (reference sequence). This CDR3 has 12 amino acids.

The CDR3 DNA sequence: TGTGCCAGCAGCGAATCTCAGGGTAGTACCTACGAGCAGTACTTC. Its protein product is CASSESQGSTYEQYF. V usage is TRBV7-2 and J usage is TRBJ2-7, with D tentatively TRBD1 (5 bases). Germline assignment: CDR1 SGHTA and CDR2 FQGNSA. CDR3 length equals 15 residues. V was cut by 5 bases and J by 2 bases, with 16 bases left in between.

This clonotype turned up a few times. The rearrangement joins TRBV10-3 to TRBJ2-3; no clear D gene. V was shortened by 0 bases and J by 2 bases, with 6 bases between the two germline ends. Germline V CDR1 and CDR2: ENHRY, SYGVKD. CDR3 size: 14 residues. The chain's CDR3 is CAISESPITDTQYF. For the CDR3, the DNA is TGTGCCATCAGTGAGTCGCCCATCACAGATACGCAGTATTTT.

With respect to this clonotype: Since no conserved phenylalanine or tryptophan closes the CDR3, a read error is the likely cause. The V and J genes are TRBV12-3 or TRBV12-4 and TRBJ1-1; D is unclear. The length of the CDR3 is 13 residues. The V gene lost 7 bases and the J gene lost 3 bases, with 12 bases spanning the gap. The CDR3 here is CASIRTGDTEAFV. In DNA form, the CDR3 reads TGTGCCAGCATCAGAACGGGAGACACTGAAGCTTTCGTT.

The chain recombines TRBV4-3 with TRBJ2-1; D may correspond to TRBD1 or TRBD2 (5 bases each). Germline V gene lookup returns CDR1 LGHNA and CDR2 YSLEER. CDR3 length: 17 residues. V lost 4 bases and J 7 bases, leaving 23 bases between the germline ends. CDR3: CASSPTPGALSRNEQFF. The CDR3 nucleotides read TGCGCCAGCAGCCCCACCCCCGGGGCCCTTTCTAGGAATGAGCAGTTCTTC.

This clonotype was counted only a few times. The chain joins TRBV4-3 to TRBJ2-3; D is uncertain. The germline gives CDR1 LGHNA, CDR2 YSLEER. Between the trimmed V and J ends, which lost 1 base and 4 bases, there was a span of 12 bases. The CDR3 runs to 15 residues. As DNA, the CDR3 is TGCGCCAGCAGCCAAGTCCCCGCTCAGCCAGATACGCAGTATTTT. Translating it yields CASSQVPAQPDTQYF.

The rearrangement joins TRBV7-2 to TRBJ1-4, with unresolved D. The germline gives CDR1 SGHTA, CDR2 FQGNSA. The CDR3 extends over 13 amino acids. Trimming cost V 4 bases and J 8 bases, with 11 bases left between them. CDR3 in DNA: TGTGCCAGCAGCTACCCGGTTGGGGAAAAACTGTTTTTT. It specifies CASSYPVGEKLFF.

A few counts support this clonotype. J is TRBJ2-6 and V is TRBV7-2; weak D call: TRBD2 (5 bases). Trimming pared 5 bases from V and 3 bases from J, leaving 11 bases between. The CDR3 runs to 15 residues. Germline V gene lookup returns CDR1 SGHTA and CDR2 FQGNSA. The CDR3, as DNA: TGTGCCAGCAGCCCGGTGGAGGTTGGGGCCAACGTCCTGACTTTC. It translates to CASSPVEVGANVLTF.

This clonotype was seen a handful of times. Written as DNA, the CDR3 is TGTGCCAGCAGCCGTTCCGGGGGGGAACAAGAGACCCAGTACTTC. Translating gives CASSRSGGEQETQYF. The chain has TRBV9 and TRBJ2-5; 8 bases map to TRBD2. Germline V lookup: CDR1 SGDLS, CDR2 YYNGEE. The CDR3 sequence is 15 residues long. V gave up 4 bases and J gave up 2 bases; unmatched junction bases: 7. Supplemented by reference TRBV9 and TRBJ2-5, the full variable domain reads DSGVTQTPKHLITATGQRVTLRCSPRSGDLSVYWYQQSLDQGLQFLIQYYNGEERAKGNILERFSAQQFPDLHSELNLSSLELGDSALYFCASSRSGGEQETQYFGPGTRLLVL.

The genes are TRBV6-6 and TRBJ2-3; 10 bases agree with TRBD2. Trimming at V came to 8 bases and at J to 3 bases, leaving 8 bases not matched to a gene. Germline values: CDR1 MNHNY, CDR2 SVGAGI (reference sequence). This CDR3 is built from 15 residues. CDR3 loop: CASQELAGLTDTQYF. The CDR3, as DNA: TGTGCCAGCCAGGAACTAGCGGGGCTTACAGATACGCAGTATTTT.

The chain uses TRBV3-1 and TRBJ2-1, with D perhaps matching TRBD2 (5 bases). V gave up 4 bases and J gave up 8 bases, with 9 bases separating them. The length of the CDR3 is 12 residues. Germline lookup yields CDR1 LGHDT and CDR2 YNNKEL (reference sequence). CDR3 sequence reads: CASSPPSHEQFF. CDR3 nucleotide sequence: TGTGCCAGCAGCCCGCCTAGCCATGAGCAGTTCTTC.

Comment on this clonotype: The junction departs from the called germline gene at one end, perhaps through a read error. The V gene is TRBV7-7, the J gene TRBJ2-1; TRBD2 might be the D (6 bases). The CDR3 contains 16 residues. The germline gives CDR1 SSHAT, CDR2 FNYEAQ (reference sequence). The DNA of the CDR3 is TGTGCTAGCAGTCCCACAACGGGAGTTGGCTACAATGAGCAGTTCTTC. It specifies CASSPTTGVGYNEQFF.

The chain joins TRBV4-2 to TRBJ1-2, with 8 nucleotides matching TRBD1. The CDR3 covers 15 residues. Germline V CDR1 and CDR2: LGHNA, YNFKEQ. The ends lost 3 bases at V and 4 bases at J; junction bases unmatched: 7. Here the CDR3 DNA reads TGTGCCAGCAGCCAGGGACAGGTGATGGTCTATGGCTACACCTTC. Translating gives CASSQGQVMVYGYTF.

This chain uses TRBV29-1 with TRBJ2-1; 9 bases map to TRBD2. The germline V gene has CDR1 SQVTM and CDR2 ANQGSEA. The trim removed 7 bases at V and 5 bases at J, leaving 12 bases unmatched. The length of the CDR3 is 15 residues. The CDR3 sequence: CSATWGSSGDNEQFF. The CDR3 bases are TGCAGCGCGACTTGGGGGTCTAGCGGGGACAATGAGCAGTTCTTC.

V gene TRBV29-1 combines with J gene TRBJ2-3; 10 positions agree with TRBD2. CDR1 is SQVTM and CDR2 is ANQGSEA in the germline V gene. CDR3 size: 14 residues. The J segment lost 3 bases and the V segment lost 4 bases, leaving 4 bases of the junction unmatched. The CDR3 reads CSVALAGVTDTQYF. CDR3 nucleotides: TGCAGCGTTGCGCTAGCGGGAGTTACAGATACGCAGTATTTT.

The CDR3 is CASSSIRDRLKRSYEQYF. CDR3 coding DNA: TGTGCCAGCAGCTCGATCCGGGACAGGTTAAAGCGATCCTACGAGCAGTACTTC. The chain links TRBV11-2 to TRBJ2-7; 8 positions agree with TRBD1. Germline values: CDR1 SGHAT, CDR2 FQNNGV. V trimming: 4 bases; J trimming: 1 base; junction bases outside the gene matches: 15. CDR3 length equals 18 residues.

The chain uses TRBV12-3 or TRBV12-4 and TRBJ2-1; 10 positions match TRBD2. J gave up 7 bases and V 6 bases, and 12 bases lay outside the gene matches. The CDR3 runs to 16 residues. CDR3 loop: CASRTYTSGEENEQFF. CDR3 in DNA: TGTGCCAGCAGGACATACACTAGCGGGGAGGAGAATGAGCAGTTCTTC.

A few counts support this clonotype. V gene TRBV5-1 combines with J gene TRBJ2-4, with TRBD2 identical over 11 bases. Germline lookup yields CDR1 SGHRS and CDR2 YFSETQ. The CDR3 consists of 14 residues. With 3 bases clipped from V and 6 bases from J, the junction kept 2 bases outside the gene matches. CDR3 in DNA: TGCGCCAGCAGCTCGGGGACTAGCGGAAACATTCAGTACTTC. This codes for CASSSGTSGNIQYF.

The chain is built from TRBV12-3 or TRBV12-4 and TRBJ2-1; D unresolved. The CDR3 covers 13 residues. Trimming removed 7 bases at V and 0 bases at J, with 7 bases between. The CDR3 DNA reads TGTGCCAGCATGGGCAGCTCCTACAATGAGCAGTTCTTC. Its translation: CASMGSSYNEQFF.

The chain employs TRBV28 and TRBJ1-6; D gene uncertain. From germline, CDR1 is MDHEN and CDR2 SYDVKM. This CDR3 is built from 12 residues. Deletions cut 8 bases from V and 10 bases from J, with 12 bases between. CDR3 coding DNA: TGTGCCAGCGCGTATCCGGGGTCACCCCTCCACTTT. Protein product: CASAYPGSPLHF. Full variable domain (missing parts from reference TRBV28 and TRBJ1-6): DVKVTQSSRYLVKRTGEKVFLECVQDMDHENMFWYRQDPGLGLRLIYFSYDVKMKEKGDIPEGYSVSREKKERFSLILESASTNQTSMYLCASAYPGSPLHFGNGTRLTVT.

This clonotype has a single count. The rearrangement uses TRBV28 and TRBJ2-2, with D perhaps assigned TRBD1 or TRBD2 (5 bases each). Trimming stripped 7 bases from V and 4 bases from J, with 13 bases between. CDR3 length: 14 residues. Germline-derived CDR1 and CDR2 are MDHEN and SYDVKM. CDR3 coding DNA: TGTGCCAGCAACCCGGGTGGGGGCACCGGGGAGCTGTTTTTT. It yields the protein CASNPGGGTGELFF.